Sequencing of this T cell receptor beta chain was carried out in a study of shared clonotypes between healthy human individuals. In germline, CDR1 is SEHNR, CDR2 FQNEAQ (reference sequence). V shed 4 bases and J 4 bases; nucleotides not matched to a gene: 6. The CDR3 totals 14 residues. Regarding the study as a whole: An anticipated effect of sequencing depth on clonotype sharing among donors was recognized.

Terminally differentiated effector memory CD45RA+ cells were left out of the naive CD8 fraction, which was CD45RO-negative and positively selected for CCR7. Profiled with immunoSEQ multiplex PCR; TCRdb holds only in-frame clones, not every one. This sample has roughly 1,800,000 clones; approximately 95% occur once, and the top ten carry 1% to 1.5%. As to this clone: Its specificity is unknown.

This sequence originates from a man aged 18 to 29 in good health. The sequenced sample consisted of naive CD8+ T cells sorted from blood. The chain couples TRBV7-9 to TRBJ2-7, with 8 bases identical to TRBD2. The CDR3 DNA is TGTGCCAGCAGCTCAGGACTAGCTGGTTACGAGCAGTACTTC. This translates into CASSSGLAGYEQYF.